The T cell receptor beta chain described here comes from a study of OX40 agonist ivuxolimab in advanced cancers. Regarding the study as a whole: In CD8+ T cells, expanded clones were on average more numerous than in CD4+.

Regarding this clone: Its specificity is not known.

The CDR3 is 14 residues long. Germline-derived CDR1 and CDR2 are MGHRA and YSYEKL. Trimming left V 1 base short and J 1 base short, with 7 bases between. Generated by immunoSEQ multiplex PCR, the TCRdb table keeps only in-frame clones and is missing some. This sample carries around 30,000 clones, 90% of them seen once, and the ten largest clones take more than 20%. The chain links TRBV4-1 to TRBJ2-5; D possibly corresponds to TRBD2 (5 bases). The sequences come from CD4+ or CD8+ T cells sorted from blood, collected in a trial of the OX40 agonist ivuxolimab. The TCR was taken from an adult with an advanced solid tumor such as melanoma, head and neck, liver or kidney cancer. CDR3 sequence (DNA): TGCGCCAGCAGCCAAGGGGGAGCCCAAGAGACCCAGTACTTC. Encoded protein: CASSQGGAQETQYF.